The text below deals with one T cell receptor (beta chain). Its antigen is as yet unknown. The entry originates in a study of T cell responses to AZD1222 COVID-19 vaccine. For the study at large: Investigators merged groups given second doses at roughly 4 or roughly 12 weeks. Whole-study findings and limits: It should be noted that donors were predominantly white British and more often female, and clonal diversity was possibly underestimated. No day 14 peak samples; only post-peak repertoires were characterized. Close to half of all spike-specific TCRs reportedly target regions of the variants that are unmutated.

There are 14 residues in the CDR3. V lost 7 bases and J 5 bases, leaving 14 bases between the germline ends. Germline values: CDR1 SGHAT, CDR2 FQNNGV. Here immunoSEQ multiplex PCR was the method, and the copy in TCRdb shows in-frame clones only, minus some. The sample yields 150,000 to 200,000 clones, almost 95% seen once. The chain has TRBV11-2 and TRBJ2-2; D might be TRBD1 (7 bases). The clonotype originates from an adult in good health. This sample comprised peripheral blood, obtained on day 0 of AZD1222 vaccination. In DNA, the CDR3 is TGTGCCAGCAACAAGCAGGGGGGTACCGGGGAGCTGTTTTTT. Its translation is CASNKQGGTGELFF.